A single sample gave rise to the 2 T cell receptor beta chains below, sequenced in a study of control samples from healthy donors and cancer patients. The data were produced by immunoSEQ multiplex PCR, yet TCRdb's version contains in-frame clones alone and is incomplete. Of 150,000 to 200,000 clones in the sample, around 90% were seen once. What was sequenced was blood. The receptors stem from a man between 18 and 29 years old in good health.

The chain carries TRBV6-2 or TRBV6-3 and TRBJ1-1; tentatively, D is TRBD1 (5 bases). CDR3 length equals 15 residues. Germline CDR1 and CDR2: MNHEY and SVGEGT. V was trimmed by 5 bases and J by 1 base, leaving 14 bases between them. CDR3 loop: CASSRSPGRNTEAFF. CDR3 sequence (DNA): TGTGCCAGCAGTCGCTCTCCAGGGCGGAACACTGAAGCTTTCTTT.

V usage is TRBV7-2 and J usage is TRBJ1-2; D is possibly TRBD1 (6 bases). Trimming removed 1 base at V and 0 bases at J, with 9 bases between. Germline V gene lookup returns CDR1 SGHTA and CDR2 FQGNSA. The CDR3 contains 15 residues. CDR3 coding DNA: TGTGCCAGCAGCTTAGACAGGGTACCTAACTATGGCTACACCTTC. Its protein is CASSLDRVPNYGYTF.